These 17 T cell receptor beta chains were sequenced from one sample in a study of blood T cell repertoires in COVID-19. Profiling relied on immunoSEQ multiplex PCR, and the TCRdb table lists in-frame clones only, not all of them. The sample consists of about 400,000 clones, about 89% of them appearing once. The sequenced sample was peripheral blood. The source is a man in his forties or fifties with acute or convalescent COVID-19.

The sample holds a few counts of this clone. The V and J genes are TRBV5-4 and TRBJ1-2; no clear D. V lost 0 bases and J 4 bases, leaving 7 bases between the germline ends. CDR1 is SGHNT, CDR2 YYREEE, per germline (reference sequence). The CDR3 totals 13 residues. Here the CDR3 reads CASSLDSRYGYTF. DNA of the CDR3: TGTGCCAGCAGCTTGGACAGCCGCTATGGCTACACCTTC.

Comment on this clone: Other DNA sequences in the sample encode the same CDR3. V gene TRBV24-1 combines with J gene TRBJ1-2; no firm D call. The V gene's germline CDR1 is KGHDR and CDR2 SFDVKD. With 4 bases removed from V and 5 bases from J, the gap between germline ends came to 7 bases. The CDR3 loop spans 12 amino acids. CDR3 loop: CATSDPGYGYTF. The DNA of the CDR3 is TGTGCCACCAGTGACCCGGGATATGGCTACACCTTC.

Notes on this clone: A much larger clone lies one base from this, so it may be a read error. V usage is TRBV11-1 and J usage is TRBJ1-1, with 7 nucleotides matching TRBD1. The CDR3 sequence is 14 residues long. V dropped 5 bases and J dropped 0; count of bases not matched to a gene: 3. From germline, CDR1 is SGHAT and CDR2 FQDESV (reference sequence). The CDR3 nucleotides are TGTGCCAGCAGCCCTGACAGGGTGAACACTGAAGCTTTCTTT. Protein: CASSPDRVNTEAFF.

This clone was counted a single time. The chain has TRBV5-1 and TRBJ1-4, with 8 bases that match TRBD1. Germline lookup yields CDR1 SGHRS and CDR2 YFSETQ. Trimming cost V 4 bases and J 5 bases; bases outside gene matches: 7. This CDR3 contains 15 residues. The CDR3 loop reads CASSVDRGGNEKLFF. The CDR3 nucleotides read TGCGCCAGCAGCGTTGACAGGGGTGGGAATGAAAAACTGTTTTTT.

The chain couples TRBV4-1 to TRBJ2-6; the match to TRBD2 covers 13 bases. Unmatched junction bases numbered 5, after V lost 3 bases and J lost 3 bases. The CDR3 has 18 amino acids. Germline V lookup: CDR1 MGHRA, CDR2 YSYEKL. CDR3 nucleotides: TGCGCCAGCAGCCAGGCACTAGCGGGGGGGCATGGGGCCAACGTCCTGACTTTC. Residues: CASSQALAGGHGANVLTF.

The rearrangement uses TRBV19 and TRBJ2-1; 7 bases agree with TRBD2. Trimming cost V 3 bases and J 6 bases; bases outside gene matches: 2. The CDR3 length is 13 residues. Germline assignment: CDR1 LNHDA and CDR2 SQIVND (reference sequence). CDR3 loop: CASSIRGSNEQFF. The CDR3 nucleotides are TGTGCCAGTAGTATTCGCGGGAGCAATGAGCAGTTCTTC.

The chain recombines TRBV4-1 with TRBJ1-5; D uncertain. The CDR3 has 14 amino acids. Trimming removed 0 bases at V and 3 bases at J, with 6 bases between. Germline CDR1 reads MGHRA; CDR2 reads YSYEKL. In DNA, the CDR3 is TGCGCCAGCAGCCAAGACAGATCCAATCAGCCCCAGCATTTT. This codes for CASSQDRSNQPQHF.

The gene calls are TRBV6-1 and TRBJ2-7, with 7 bases aligning to TRBD1. With V trimmed by 2 bases and J by 0 bases, 4 bases remained unmatched. Germline V gives CDR1 MNHNS, CDR2 SASEGT. The CDR3 is 15 amino acids. The CDR3 reads CASSEWDSNSYEQYF. For the CDR3, the DNA is TGTGCCAGCAGTGAATGGGACAGCAACTCCTACGAGCAGTACTTC.

This clone appeared a single time. The V gene is TRBV18, the J gene TRBJ1-4, with 8 bases aligning to TRBD1. The germline CDR1 and CDR2 sequences are KGHSH and LQKENI. Trimming removed 5 bases from V and 8 bases from J; junction bases left unmatched: 13. The CDR3 length is 16 residues. CDR3 DNA sequence: TGTGCCAGCTCATCGACAGGGGTGACTAATACGGAAAAACTGTTTTTT. This sequence encodes CASSSTGVTNTEKLFF.

This clone appeared once. The chain carries TRBV9 and TRBJ2-7; D may be TRBD1 (6 bases). The germline CDR1 and CDR2 sequences are SGDLS and YYNGEE. Trimming stripped 2 bases from V and 0 bases from J, with 9 bases between. The CDR3 consists of 14 residues. Written as DNA, the CDR3 is TGTGCCAGCAGCGTGGGGACACCCTCCTACGAGCAGTACTTC. Translated: CASSVGTPSYEQYF.

The chain carries TRBV5-4 and TRBJ1-2, with 7 bases that match TRBD1. The CDR3 runs to 17 residues. Germline CDR1 and CDR2: SGHNT and YYREEE (reference sequence). V trimming: 0 bases; J trimming: 4 bases; junction bases outside the gene matches: 12. The CDR3 here is CASSLAPGTAVFYGYTF. The CDR3 nucleotides are TGTGCCAGCAGCTTGGCCCCCGGGACAGCAGTGTTCTATGGCTACACCTTC.

The rearrangement joins TRBV4-1 to TRBJ1-4, with D possibly being TRBD1 (6 bases). The germline V gene has CDR1 MGHRA and CDR2 YSYEKL. The length of the CDR3 is 15 residues. Trimming took 5 bases from V and 5 from J, leaving 15 bases between them. CDR3 residues: CASSVQGGGNEKLFF. DNA for the CDR3: TGCGCCAGCAGCGTCCAAGGGGGGGGAAATGAAAAACTGTTTTTT.

This clone was seen a single time. V usage is TRBV28 and J usage is TRBJ2-3; 10 bases fit TRBD2. The germline V gene has CDR1 MDHEN and CDR2 SYDVKM. The ends lost 7 bases at V and 1 base at J; junction bases unmatched: 17. The length of the CDR3 is 19 residues. CDR3 sequence (DNA): TGTGCCAGCAACCTAACCCCTGGGGCTAGCGGGGGACGCACAGATACGCAGTATTTT. Translating gives CASNLTPGASGGRTDTQYF.

The V call is TRBV15, the J call TRBJ1-2; D is uncertain. This CDR3 region has 13 residues. V lost 1 base to trimming and J lost 4 bases, with 7 bases between them. Germline-derived CDR1 and CDR2 are LNHNV and YYDKDF (reference sequence). CDR3 in amino acids: CATSRGGRYGYTF. DNA of the CDR3: TGTGCCACCAGCAGAGGCGGTCGCTATGGCTACACCTTC.

V and J are TRBV19 and TRBJ2-7; a possible D gene is TRBD1 (5 bases). The germline V gene has CDR1 LNHDA and CDR2 SQIVND (reference sequence). This CDR3 contains 15 residues. Trimming removed 3 bases from V and 5 bases from J, with 17 bases in between. CDR3 protein: CASSIVLTVQDEQYF. DNA for the CDR3: TGTGCCAGTAGTATTGTATTGACAGTACAGGACGAGCAGTACTTC.

The J gene is TRBJ1-2, the V gene TRBV27; D not certain. V lost 5 bases and J 8 bases, leaving 18 bases between the germline ends. The CDR3 spans 14 residues. Germline-derived CDR1 and CDR2 are MNHEY and SMNVEV (reference sequence). The CDR3 DNA follows: TGTGCCAGCAGTCCCGGTTCGGGGTGGGAGGGCTACACCTTC. Amino acid sequence: CASSPGSGWEGYTF.

The chain carries TRBV30 and TRBJ1-1; TRBD1 agrees at 10 bases. This CDR3 has 15 amino acids. V lost 1 base and J lost 5; bases outside the gene matches: 7. CDR1 and CDR2 (germline): GTSNPN, SVGIG (reference sequence). Here the CDR3 DNA reads TGTGCCTGGAGTGGCGGGACAGGGGAGGGAACTGAAGCTTTCTTT. Encoded protein: CAWSGGTGEGTEAFF. Looking up the rest from reference TRBV30 and TRBJ1-1 gives the full variable domain: SQTIHQWPATLVQPVGSPLSLECTVEGTSNPNLYWYRQAAGRGLQLLFYSVGIGQISSEVPQNLSASRPQDRQFILSSKKLLLSDSGFYLCAWSGGTGEGTEAFFGQGTRLTVV.